The present TCR beta chain was sequenced within a study of shared clonotypes between healthy human individuals (dated by TCRdb to about 2020). Regarding the study in general: Two women and a few men aged 18 to 49 years were included in the cohort. For each donor, three plates each were used for CD4 naive and CD4 memory, two plates were used for CD8 naive, and one plate was used for CD8 memory. To estimate repertoire size and how much clonotype sharing occurs between individuals, the study deeply sequenced the blood TCR repertoires of roughly 5 healthy adults. To increase sequencing depth and limit assay-specific biases, TCR repertoire library preparation and sequencing were carried out by different laboratories using diverse techniques. Per donor, leukapheresis produced somewhere between about 0.85 and 10 billion PBMCs.

On this clone itself: What antigen it recognizes has not been identified. No base-level quality is on record; no much larger clone is a single base apart.

Donors were healthy HIV-negative adults with no recently reported acute infections or vaccinations. Only Caucasian adults living in Nashville, Tennessee, USA were represented among the donors. CD4+ T cells were enriched by magnetic negative selection, after which naive cells were positively selected on CD45RA and the negative fraction was taken as the memory subset. Blood was obtained by leukapheresis, after which PBMCs were separated by Ficoll-Histopaque density gradient centrifugation and cryopreserved in liquid nitrogen vapor phase. Analytical flow cytometry was used to check the purity and quantity of every magnetically sorted T cell population. Each sorted fraction had its genomic DNA isolated and then quantified by UV absorbance on a Nanodrop 2000c. General conclusions and limits of the study: Because the study included only a small number of donors, the genetic and exposure-history diversity represented was limited. Clonotypes shared by all four sorted-subset donors showed higher generation probabilities than non-shared clonotypes. Only blood was sampled, and tissue TCR repertoires likely differ from those in blood. Pairwise subsampling led to the expectation that sequencing depth would affect the degree of clonotype sharing among donors. Larger estimated clonotype richness was generally found for naive subsets than for memory subsets. Incomplete sequencing was indicated by rarefaction of sorted-subset datasets, despite the large sequencing depth. Sharing across a few donors was observed for roughly 5.4% of naive CD4, over 3% of naive CD8, 2% to 2.5% of memory CD4, and roughly 0.4% of memory CD8 clonotypes.

Using the deep immunoSEQ assay, TCR CDR3 regions were amplified from genomic DNA by multiplex PCR. Genomic DNA extracted from each cell subset was distributed evenly over all wells of several immunoSEQ 96-well plates, and each plate served as one replicate. For sorted subsets, approximately 210 ng of genomic DNA, equivalent to some 30,000 T cell genomes, went into each replicate PCR. Purified libraries were measured with a Qubit 3.0 fluorometer, size-checked on a Bioanalyzer 2100, and measured again with the KAPA Library Quantification kit. A separate single-read 150-cycle Illumina NextSeq 550 flow cell was used to sequence each immunoSEQ 96-well plate. As for how the authors treated the data: Because the immunoSEQ output included only junctional sequences and no quality scores, the filtering could not be the same as the filtering used for full-length reads. Sequences were annotated with PyIR, a Python wrapper for IgBLAST v1.9, using IMGT germline references to assign V/J genes and CDR3. Reads were filtered out if the reads had weak V/J assignments (E-value above 1e-6), no CDR3, stop codons, out-of-frame junctions, or ambiguous translated residues. V3J clonotypes were defined as sequences sharing the same inferred V gene, J gene, and CDR3 amino acid sequence. Percentage overlap between repertoires was computed as shared unique clonotypes divided by the size of the smaller repertoire. Repertoire richness was assessed with RTK rarefaction, the Chao1 estimator, and Recon v2.1 estimates of unobserved clonotypes. For all TCRbeta clonotypes obtained by the gDNA method from several donors, generation probabilities were computed with OLGA. As stored in TCRdb, this immuneACCESS dataset retains in-frame rearrangements with V and J assigned. A fraction of the clones does not appear; measured against another copy, unresolved V genes explain less than half of the discrepancy, and the remainder lacks a known reason. That table supplies the V and J calls and clone size; D and trimming were determined from the DNA. This sample has roughly 1.5 million clones in its table, and roughly 98% of those were observed once. The leading ten clones occupy roughly 0.42% of the sample.

Its CDR3 holds 17 amino acids, cysteine through phenylalanine. Of the read, only the CDR3 DNA is kept; its 51 bases are in frame from base 1. From V the trimming removes 4 bases and from J it removes 1 base, while the gene matches leave 8 bases of the junction unaccounted for. CDR1 MNHNS and CDR2 SASEGT are derived from the germline V gene. This receptor was identified in a man aged 25 to 45 in good health. Rearrangement joined TRBV6-1 to TRBJ1-3; 9 of the junction bases match TRBD1. The sequenced material came from naive CD4+ T cells sorted from blood. This sample's cell subset or site label indicates: CD45RA+ positively selected. The CDR3 has the sequence CASSALTGGASGNTIYF. DNA sequence: TGTGCCAGCAGTGCACTCACAGGGGGCGCGTCTGGAAACACCATATATTTT.